This T cell receptor beta chain was observed in a study of cytomegalovirus exposure and HLA in healthy donors. Details on this clone: What it binds is not known.

Study-level points and caveats: More clonal expansion characterized HLA-associated TCR beta chains than equally common others in a later analysis. V segments that were indistinguishable, TRBV6-2 and TRBV6-3 among them, were omitted from analysis. Compared with the roughly 670-donor mean, an Asian-associated ancestry cluster reportedly had fewer N-insertions, according to a later analysis.

This PCR relied on a set of 60 Vbeta primers and 13 Jbeta primers. TCRdb keeps only in-frame clones here, not all; method: immunoSEQ multiplex PCR. The sample includes more than 95,000 clones, more than 75% seen only once; the top ten take under 15%. There are 16 residues in the CDR3. The V gene end was trimmed by 1 base and the J gene end by 6 bases; junction bases not matched to a gene: 2. Germline V gene lookup returns CDR1 LNHDA and CDR2 SQIVND (reference sequence). The TCR sequence derives from an older woman in good health and CMV-seropositive. This rearrangement joins TRBV19 to TRBJ2-1, with 14 nucleotides matching TRBD2. The sequenced sample consisted of PBMCs. In DNA form, the CDR3 reads TGTGCCAGTAGTATAGGACTAGCGGGAGGGCGCAATGAGCAGTTCTTC. It translates to CASSIGLAGGRNEQFF.